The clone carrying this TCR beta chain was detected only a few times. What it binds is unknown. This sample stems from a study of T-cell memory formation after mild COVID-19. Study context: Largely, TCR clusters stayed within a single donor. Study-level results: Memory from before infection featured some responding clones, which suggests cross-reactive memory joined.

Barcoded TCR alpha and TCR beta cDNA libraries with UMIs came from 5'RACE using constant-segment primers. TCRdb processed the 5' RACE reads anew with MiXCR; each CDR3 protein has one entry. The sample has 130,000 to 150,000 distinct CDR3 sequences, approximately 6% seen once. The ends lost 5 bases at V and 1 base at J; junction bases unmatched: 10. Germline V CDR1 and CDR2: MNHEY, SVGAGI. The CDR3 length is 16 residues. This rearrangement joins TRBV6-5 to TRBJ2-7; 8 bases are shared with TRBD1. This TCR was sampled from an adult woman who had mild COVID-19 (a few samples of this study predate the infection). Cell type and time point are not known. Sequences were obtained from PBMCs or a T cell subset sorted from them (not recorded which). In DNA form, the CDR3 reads TGTGCCAGCAGTCCTCGGACAGGGCCTGAATCCTACGAGCAGTACTTC. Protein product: CASSPRTGPESYEQYF.